These 6 T cell receptor beta chains were sequenced from one sample in a study of CD8 T cells in Susac syndrome. It was with random hexamers that 0.5 to 1 ug RNA was reverse transcribed. TCRdb passed the immunoSEQ multiplex PCR reads through MiXCR, listing each CDR3 protein once. The table shows 150,000 to 200,000 distinct CDR3 sequences, with just over 90% occurring only once. Sequenced sample: CD4+ T cells from PBMCs. The receptors originated from a human donor in good health.

V usage is TRBV7-9 and J usage is TRBJ1-2; D call uncertain. The V end lost 0 bases, the J end lost 8 bases, and 16 bases lay between the germline ends. The CDR3 loop spans 15 amino acids. CDR1 is SEHNR, CDR2 FQNEAQ, per germline (reference sequence). The CDR3: CASSLARVGAYGYTF. DNA of the CDR3: TGTGCCAGCAGCTTAGCGCGCGTCGGAGCCTACGGCTACACCTTC.

V usage is TRBV5-4 and J usage is TRBJ2-1; 10 bases match TRBD2. The CDR3 has 16 amino acids. The J segment lost 4 bases and the V segment lost 1 base, leaving 5 bases of the junction unmatched. Germline lookup yields CDR1 SGHNT and CDR2 YYREEE (reference sequence). In nucleotides, the CDR3 is TGTGCCAGCAGCTTGAGTAGCGGGGGGACTTACAATGAGCAGTTCTTC. It is translated as CASSLSSGGTYNEQFF.

CDR3 amino acids: CAIRRDAGGRYGYTF. CDR3 in DNA: TGTGCCATCAGAAGGGACGCCGGGGGTCGGTATGGCTACACCTTC. The chain uses TRBV10-3 and TRBJ1-2; the D gene is possibly TRBD1 (5 bases). The germline V gene has CDR1 ENHRY and CDR2 SYGVKD. CDR3 length: 15 residues. The V and J ends lost 6 bases and 5 bases respectively, with 19 bases between them.

The chain couples TRBV5-6 to TRBJ1-1; D is uncertain. The CDR3 has 13 residues. V shed 0 bases and J shed 4 bases, with 7 bases lying between them. The germline CDR1 and CDR2 sequences are SGHDT and YYEEEE. The CDR3: CASSLGPRTEAFF. Written as DNA, the CDR3 is TGTGCCAGCAGCTTGGGGCCCCGCACTGAAGCTTTCTTT.

The rearrangement joins TRBV4-2 to TRBJ2-5; 9 nucleotides agree with TRBD1. Germline-derived CDR1 and CDR2 are LGHNA and YNFKEQ. With V trimmed by 3 bases and J by 5 bases, 10 bases remained unmatched. This CDR3 spans 16 amino acids. Here the CDR3 reads CASSQPPGQGSETQYF. DNA for the CDR3: TGTGCCAGCAGCCAGCCCCCGGGACAGGGCTCCGAGACCCAGTACTTC.

The chain carries TRBV5-1 and TRBJ1-2; unclear D gene. The CDR3 has 13 amino acids. In germline, CDR1 is SGHRS, CDR2 YFSETQ. The germline V and J ends were trimmed by 0 bases and 6 bases, with 9 bases remaining between them. The CDR3 nucleotides read TGCGCCAGCAGCTTGGCCGAGGGTCATGGCTACACCTTC. This gives the protein CASSLAEGHGYTF. Using reference TRBV5-1 and TRBJ1-2 for the parts outside the CDR3, the full variable domain is KAGVTQTPRYLIKTRGQQVTLSCSPISGHRSVSWYQQTPGQGLQFLFEYFSETQRNKGNFPGRFSGRQFSNSRSEMNVSTLELGDSALYLCASSLAEGHGYTFGSGTRLTVV.